This T cell receptor beta chain originates from a study of OX40 agonist ivuxolimab in advanced cancers. As for the study in general: Patients were dosed intravenously with ivuxolimab at 0.01 to 10 mg/kg every 2 weeks. Hepatocellular carcinoma, melanoma, renal cell or head and neck cancer affected the dose-escalation patients.

Using immunoSEQ multiplex PCR, the repertoire was profiled, and TCRdb retains in-frame clones only, with some absent. Of fewer than 95,000 clones in the sample, around 90% were seen once. Enrollment shut out patients with autoimmune disease history or systemic immunosuppression. The germline V gene has CDR1 SGHNT and CDR2 YENEEA. The CDR3 is made up of 15 amino acids. V lost 5 bases, J lost 4 bases, and 18 bases lay in between. The input for sequencing was CD4+ or CD8+ T cells sorted from blood, taken in a trial of the OX40 agonist ivuxolimab. V usage is TRBV11-3 and J usage is TRBJ2-7; D not resolved. This TCR was recovered from an adult with an advanced solid tumor such as melanoma, head and neck, liver or kidney cancer. The CDR3 region has the DNA TGTGCCAGCAGCCCCCGTGCAGGTTTTGGGTACGAGCAGTACTTC. As protein: CASSPRAGFGYEQYF.